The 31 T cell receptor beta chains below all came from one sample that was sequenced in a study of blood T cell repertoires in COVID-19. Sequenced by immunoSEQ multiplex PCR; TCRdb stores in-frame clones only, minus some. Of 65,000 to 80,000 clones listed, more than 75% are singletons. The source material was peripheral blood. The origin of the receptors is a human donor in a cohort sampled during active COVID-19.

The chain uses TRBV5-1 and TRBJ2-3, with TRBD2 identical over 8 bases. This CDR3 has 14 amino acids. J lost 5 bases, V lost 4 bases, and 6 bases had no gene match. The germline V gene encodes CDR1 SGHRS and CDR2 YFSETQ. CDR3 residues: CASSRGGEGDTQYF. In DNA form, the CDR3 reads TGCGCCAGCAGCCGGGGGGGAGAAGGAGATACGCAGTATTTT.

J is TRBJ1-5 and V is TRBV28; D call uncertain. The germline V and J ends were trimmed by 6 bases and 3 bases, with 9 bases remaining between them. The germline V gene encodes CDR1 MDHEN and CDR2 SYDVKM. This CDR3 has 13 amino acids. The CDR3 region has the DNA TGTGCCAGCAGCCTACCTGCCAATCAGCCCCAGCATTTT. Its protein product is CASSLPANQPQHF.

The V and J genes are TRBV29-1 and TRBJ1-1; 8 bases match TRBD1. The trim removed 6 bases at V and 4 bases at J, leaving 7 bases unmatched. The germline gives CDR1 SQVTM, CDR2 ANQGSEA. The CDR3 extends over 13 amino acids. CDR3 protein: CSVSRGRGTEAFF. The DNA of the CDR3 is TGCAGCGTCTCCAGGGGGCGCGGCACTGAAGCTTTCTTT.

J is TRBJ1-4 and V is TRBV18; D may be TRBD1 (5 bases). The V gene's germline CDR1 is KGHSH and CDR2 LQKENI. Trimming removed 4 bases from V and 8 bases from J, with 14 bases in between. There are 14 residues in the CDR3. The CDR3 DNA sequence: TGTGCCAGCTCACTCGACAGAAGCGCGGAAAAACTGTTTTTT. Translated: CASSLDRSAEKLFF.

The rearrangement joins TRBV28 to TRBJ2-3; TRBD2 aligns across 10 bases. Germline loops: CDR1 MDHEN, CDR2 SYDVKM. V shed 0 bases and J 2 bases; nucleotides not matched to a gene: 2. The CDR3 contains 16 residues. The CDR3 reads CASSLWLAGDTDTQYF. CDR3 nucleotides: TGTGCCAGCAGTTTATGGCTAGCGGGGGACACAGATACGCAGTATTTT.

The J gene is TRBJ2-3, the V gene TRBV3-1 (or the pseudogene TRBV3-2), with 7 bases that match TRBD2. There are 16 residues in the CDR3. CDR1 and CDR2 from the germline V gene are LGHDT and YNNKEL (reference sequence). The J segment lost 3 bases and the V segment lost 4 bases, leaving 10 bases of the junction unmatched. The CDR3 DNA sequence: TGTGCCAGCAGCCCCTCAGCGGGGTGGGGGACAGATACGCAGTATTTT. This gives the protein CASSPSAGWGTDTQYF.

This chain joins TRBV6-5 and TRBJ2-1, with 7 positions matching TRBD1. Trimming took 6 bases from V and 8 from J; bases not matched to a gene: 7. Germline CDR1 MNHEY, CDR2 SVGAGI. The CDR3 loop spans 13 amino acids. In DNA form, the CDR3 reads TGTGCCAGCAGAGAGACAGGGTTCTATGAGCAGTTCTTC. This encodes CASRETGFYEQFF.

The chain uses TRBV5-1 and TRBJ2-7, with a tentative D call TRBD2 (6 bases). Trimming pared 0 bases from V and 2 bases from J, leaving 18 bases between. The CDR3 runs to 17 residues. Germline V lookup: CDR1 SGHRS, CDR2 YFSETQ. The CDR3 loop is CASSLGLSGDSAYEQYF. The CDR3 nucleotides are TGCGCCAGCAGCTTGGGGCTTTCGGGAGACTCAGCCTACGAGCAGTACTTC.

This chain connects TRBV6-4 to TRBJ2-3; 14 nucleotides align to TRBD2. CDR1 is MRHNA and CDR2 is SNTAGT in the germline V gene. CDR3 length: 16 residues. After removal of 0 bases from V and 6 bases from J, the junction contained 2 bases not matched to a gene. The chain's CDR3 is CASSDSWTSGGDTQYF. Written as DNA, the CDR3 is TGTGCCAGCAGTGACTCCTGGACTAGCGGGGGGGATACGCAGTATTTT.

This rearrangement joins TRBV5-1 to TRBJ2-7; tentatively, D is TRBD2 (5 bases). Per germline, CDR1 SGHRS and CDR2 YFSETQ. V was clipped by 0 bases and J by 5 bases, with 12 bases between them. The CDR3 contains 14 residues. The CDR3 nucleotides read TGCGCCAGCAGCTTGGGTGGAGCTAGCCACGAGCAGTACTTC. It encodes CASSLGGASHEQYF.

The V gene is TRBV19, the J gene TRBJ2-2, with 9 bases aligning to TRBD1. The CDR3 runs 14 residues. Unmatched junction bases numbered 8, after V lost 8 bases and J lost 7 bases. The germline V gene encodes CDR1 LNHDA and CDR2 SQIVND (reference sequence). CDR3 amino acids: CASRLQGAGGELFF. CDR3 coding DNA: TGTGCCAGTCGCTTACAGGGGGCCGGCGGGGAGCTGTTTTTT.

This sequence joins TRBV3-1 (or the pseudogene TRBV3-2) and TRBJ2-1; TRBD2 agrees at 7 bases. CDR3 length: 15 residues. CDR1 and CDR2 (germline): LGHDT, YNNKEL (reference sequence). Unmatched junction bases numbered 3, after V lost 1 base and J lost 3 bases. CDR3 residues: CASSQVGGFYNEQFF. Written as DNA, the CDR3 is TGTGCCAGCAGCCAAGTGGGGGGGTTCTACAATGAGCAGTTCTTC.

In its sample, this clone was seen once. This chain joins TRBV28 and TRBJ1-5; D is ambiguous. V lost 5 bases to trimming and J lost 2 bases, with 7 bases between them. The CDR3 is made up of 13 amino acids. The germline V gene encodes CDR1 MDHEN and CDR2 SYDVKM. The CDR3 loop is CASSPSGNQPQHF. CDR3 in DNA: TGTGCCAGCAGTCCGAGCGGCAATCAGCCCCAGCATTTT.

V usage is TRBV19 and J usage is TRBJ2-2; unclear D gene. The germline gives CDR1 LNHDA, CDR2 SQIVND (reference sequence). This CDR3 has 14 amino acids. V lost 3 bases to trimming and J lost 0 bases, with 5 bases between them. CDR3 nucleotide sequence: TGTGCCAGTAGTATTGGAGCGAACACCGGGGAGCTGTTTTTT. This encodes CASSIGANTGELFF.

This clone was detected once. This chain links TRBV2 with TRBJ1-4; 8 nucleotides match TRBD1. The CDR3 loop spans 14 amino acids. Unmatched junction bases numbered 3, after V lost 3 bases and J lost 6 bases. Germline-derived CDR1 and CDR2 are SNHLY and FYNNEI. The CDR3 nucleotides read TGTGCCAGCAGTGATCCAGGGGGCGATGAAAAACTGTTTTTT. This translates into CASSDPGGDEKLFF. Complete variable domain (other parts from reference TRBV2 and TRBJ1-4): EPEVTQTPSHQVTQMGQEVILRCVPISNHLYFYWYRQILGQKVEFLVSFYNNEISEKSEIFDDQFSVERPDGSNFTLKIRSTKLEDSAMYFCASSDPGGDEKLFFGSGTQLSVL.

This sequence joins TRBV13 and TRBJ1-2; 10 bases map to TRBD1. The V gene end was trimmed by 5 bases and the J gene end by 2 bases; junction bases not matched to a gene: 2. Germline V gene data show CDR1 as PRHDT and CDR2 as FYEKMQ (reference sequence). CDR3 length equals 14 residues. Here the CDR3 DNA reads TGTGCCAGCAGCCTGACAGGGGGCAACTATGGCTACACCTTC. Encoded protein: CASSLTGGNYGYTF.

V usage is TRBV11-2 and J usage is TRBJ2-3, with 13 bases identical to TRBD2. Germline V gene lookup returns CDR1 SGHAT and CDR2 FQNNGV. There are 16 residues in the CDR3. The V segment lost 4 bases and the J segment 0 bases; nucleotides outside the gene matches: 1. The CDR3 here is CASSWGLAGSTDTQYF. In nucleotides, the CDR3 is TGTGCCAGCAGCTGGGGACTAGCGGGGAGCACAGATACGCAGTATTTT.

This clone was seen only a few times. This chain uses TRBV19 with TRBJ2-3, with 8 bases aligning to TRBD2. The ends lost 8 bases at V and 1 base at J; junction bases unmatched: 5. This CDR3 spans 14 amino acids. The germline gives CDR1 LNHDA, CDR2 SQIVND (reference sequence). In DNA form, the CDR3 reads TGTGCCAGTGGGGCAGCGGGGGGCACAGATACGCAGTATTTT. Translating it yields CASGAAGGTDTQYF.

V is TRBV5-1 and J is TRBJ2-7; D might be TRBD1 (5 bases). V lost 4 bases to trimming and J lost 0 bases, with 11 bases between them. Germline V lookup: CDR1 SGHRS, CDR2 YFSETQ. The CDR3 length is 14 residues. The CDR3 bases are TGCGCCAGCAGCCCATCTACAGGCTCCTACGAGCAGTACTTC. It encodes CASSPSTGSYEQYF.

CDR3 bases: TGTGCTAGTGGTTCCAGCGGATACGAGCAGTACTTC. Translating gives CASGSSGYEQYF. This rearrangement joins TRBV12-5 to TRBJ2-7, with a tentative D call TRBD2 (5 bases). The CDR3 extends over 12 amino acids. Germline CDR1 reads LGHNT; CDR2 reads FRNRAP. V was trimmed by 4 bases and J by 4 bases, leaving 8 bases between them.

CDR3 sequence (DNA): TGCAGCGTTGAAGATCGCGGGGGGGCAAACATTCAGTACTTC. Protein sequence: CSVEDRGGANIQYF. This chain connects TRBV29-1 to TRBJ2-4; 9 nucleotides align to TRBD2. CDR3 length: 14 amino acids. The ends lost 0 bases at V and 6 bases at J; junction bases unmatched: 3. Germline V lookup: CDR1 SQVTM, CDR2 ANQGSEA.

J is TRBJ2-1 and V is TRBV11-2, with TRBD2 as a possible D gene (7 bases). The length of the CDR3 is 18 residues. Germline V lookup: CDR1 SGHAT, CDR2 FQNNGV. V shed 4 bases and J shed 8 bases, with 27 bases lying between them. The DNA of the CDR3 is TGTGCCAGCAGCTCCCCCCGAGGGGGGGTTGTACAGAGCGATGAGCAGTTCTTC. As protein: CASSSPRGGVVQSDEQFF.

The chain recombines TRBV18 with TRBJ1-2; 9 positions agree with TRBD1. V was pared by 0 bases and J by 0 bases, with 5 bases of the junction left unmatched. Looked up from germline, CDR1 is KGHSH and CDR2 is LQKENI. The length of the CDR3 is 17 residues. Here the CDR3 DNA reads TGTGCCAGCTCACCACCGGGACAGGGAGGCTCTAACTATGGCTACACCTTC. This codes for CASSPPGQGGSNYGYTF. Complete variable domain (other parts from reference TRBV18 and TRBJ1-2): NAGVMQNPRHLVRRRGQEARLRCSPMKGHSHVYWYRQLPEEGLKFMVYLQKENIIDESGMPKERFSAEFPKEGPSILRIQQVVRGDSAAYFCASSPPGQGGSNYGYTFGSGTRLTVV.

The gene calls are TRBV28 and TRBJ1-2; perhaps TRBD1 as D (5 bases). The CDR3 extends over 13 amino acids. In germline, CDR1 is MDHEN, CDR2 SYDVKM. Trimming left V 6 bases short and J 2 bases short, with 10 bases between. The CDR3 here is CASSPDSNYGYTF. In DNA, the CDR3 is TGTGCCAGCAGCCCAGACAGCAACTATGGCTACACCTTC.

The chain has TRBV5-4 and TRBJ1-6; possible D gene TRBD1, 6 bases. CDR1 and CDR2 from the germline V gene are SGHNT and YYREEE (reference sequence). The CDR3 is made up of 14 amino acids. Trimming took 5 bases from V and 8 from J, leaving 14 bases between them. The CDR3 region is CASRSGTPDSPLHF. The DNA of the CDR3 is TGTGCCAGCAGATCCGGGACACCAGATTCACCCCTCCACTTT.

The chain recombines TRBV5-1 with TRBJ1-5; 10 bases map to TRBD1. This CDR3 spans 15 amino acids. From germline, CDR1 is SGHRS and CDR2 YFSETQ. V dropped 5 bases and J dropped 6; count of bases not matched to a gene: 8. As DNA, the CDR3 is TGCGCCAGCAGAACCGGGACAGGGGAGGGTCAGCCCCAGCATTTT. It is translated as CASRTGTGEGQPQHF.

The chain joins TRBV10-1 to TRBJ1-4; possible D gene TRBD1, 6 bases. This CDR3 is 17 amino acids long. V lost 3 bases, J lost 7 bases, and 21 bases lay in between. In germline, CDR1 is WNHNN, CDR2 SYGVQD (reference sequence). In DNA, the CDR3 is TGCGCCAGCAGTGATCCGGGACATCCCGTATATGGTGAAAAACTGTTTTTT. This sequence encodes CASSDPGHPVYGEKLFF.

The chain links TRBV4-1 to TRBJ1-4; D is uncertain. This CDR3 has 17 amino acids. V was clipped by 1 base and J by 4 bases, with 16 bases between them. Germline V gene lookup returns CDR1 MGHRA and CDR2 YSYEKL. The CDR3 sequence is CASSQGPAEFGNEKLFF. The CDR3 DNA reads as TGCGCCAGCAGCCAAGGGCCAGCGGAATTCGGTAATGAAAAACTGTTTTTT.

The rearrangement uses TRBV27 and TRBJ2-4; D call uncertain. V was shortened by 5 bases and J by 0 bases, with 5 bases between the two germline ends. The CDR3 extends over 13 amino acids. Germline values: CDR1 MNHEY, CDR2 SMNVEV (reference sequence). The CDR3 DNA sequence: TGTGCCAGCAGTAACATAGCCAAAAACATTCAGTACTTC. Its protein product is CASSNIAKNIQYF.

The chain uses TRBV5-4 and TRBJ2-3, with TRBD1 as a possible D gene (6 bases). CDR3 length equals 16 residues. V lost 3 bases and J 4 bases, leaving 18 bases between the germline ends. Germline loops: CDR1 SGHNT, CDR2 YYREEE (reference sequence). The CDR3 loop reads CASSSIRGSGADTQYF. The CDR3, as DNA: TGTGCCAGCAGCTCTATAAGGGGGTCCGGGGCAGATACGCAGTATTTT.

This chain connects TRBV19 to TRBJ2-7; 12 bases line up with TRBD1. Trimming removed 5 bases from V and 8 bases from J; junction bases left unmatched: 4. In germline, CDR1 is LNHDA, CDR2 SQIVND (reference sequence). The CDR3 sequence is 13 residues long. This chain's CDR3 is CASSGDRGRKQYF. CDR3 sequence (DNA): TGTGCCAGTAGTGGGGACAGGGGGCGCAAGCAGTACTTC. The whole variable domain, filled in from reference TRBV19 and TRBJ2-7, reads DGGITQSPKYLFRKEGQNVTLSCEQNLNHDAMYWYRQDPGQGLRLIYYSQIVNDFQKGDIAEGYSVSREKKESFPLTVTSAQKNPTAFYLCASSGDRGRKQYFGPGTRLTVT.